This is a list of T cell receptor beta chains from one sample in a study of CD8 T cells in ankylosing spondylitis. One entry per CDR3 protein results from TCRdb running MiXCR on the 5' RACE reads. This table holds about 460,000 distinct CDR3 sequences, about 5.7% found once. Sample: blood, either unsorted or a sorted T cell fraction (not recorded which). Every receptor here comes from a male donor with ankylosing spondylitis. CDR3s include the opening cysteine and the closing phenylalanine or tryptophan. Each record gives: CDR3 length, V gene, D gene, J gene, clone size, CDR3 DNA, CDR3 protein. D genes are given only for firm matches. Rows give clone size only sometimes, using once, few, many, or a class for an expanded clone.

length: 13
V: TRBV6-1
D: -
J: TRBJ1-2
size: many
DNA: TGTGCCAGCACCCAGAACCCTAACTATGGCTACACCTTC
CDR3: CASTQNPNYGYTF

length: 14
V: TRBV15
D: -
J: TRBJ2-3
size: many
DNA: TGTGCCACCAGCAGAGATCCTAGCACAGATACGCAGTATTTT
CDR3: CATSRDPSTDTQYF

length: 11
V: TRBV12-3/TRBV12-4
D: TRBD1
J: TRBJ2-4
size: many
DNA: TGTGCCAGCTCCGGGACAGGCATTCAGTACTTC
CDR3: CASSGTGIQYF

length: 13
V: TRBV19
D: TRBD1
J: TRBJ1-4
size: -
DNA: TGTGCCAGTAGTCCTGTTTATACAGGGGAACTGTTTTTT
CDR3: CASSPVYTGELFF

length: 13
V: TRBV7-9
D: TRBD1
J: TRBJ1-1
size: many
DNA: TGTGCCATCGGCAGGGGGATGAACACTGAAGCTTTCTTT
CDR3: CAIGRGMNTEAFF

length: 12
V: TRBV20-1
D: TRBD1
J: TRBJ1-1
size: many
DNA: TGCAGTGCTAACAGGGGTGGAACTGAAGCTTTCTTT
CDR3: CSANRGGTEAFF

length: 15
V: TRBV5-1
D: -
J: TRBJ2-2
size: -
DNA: TGCGCCAGCAGCTTTGGAGTCCCCGACACCGGGGAGCTGTTTTTT
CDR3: CASSFGVPDTGELFF

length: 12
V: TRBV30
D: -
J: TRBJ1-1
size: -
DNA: TGTGCCTGGGCCCCGATAGGCATAGAAGCTTTCTTT
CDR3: CAWAPIGIEAFF

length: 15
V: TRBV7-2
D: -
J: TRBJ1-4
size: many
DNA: TGTGCCAGCAGCCAGCCGGAGGGAACTAATGAAAAACTGTTTTTT
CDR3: CASSQPEGTNEKLFF

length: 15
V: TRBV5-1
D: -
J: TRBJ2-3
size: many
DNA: TGCGCCAGCAGCTTGGGCACGGGGGCGGGAGATACGCAGTATTTT
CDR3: CASSLGTGAGDTQYF

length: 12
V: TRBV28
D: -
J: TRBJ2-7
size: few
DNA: TGTGCCAGCAGTTATATGGGGCGCGAGCAGTACTTC
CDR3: CASSYMGREQYF

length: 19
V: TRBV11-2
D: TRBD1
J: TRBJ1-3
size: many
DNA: TGTGCCAGCAGCCAACGATCCTCAACAGGGGCTTTAGCTGGAAACACCATATATTTT
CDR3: CASSQRSSTGALAGNTIYF

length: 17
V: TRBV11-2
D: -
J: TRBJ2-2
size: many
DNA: TGTGCCAGCAGCTTAGATTTCTGGACGGGGAACACCGGGGAGCTGTTTTTT
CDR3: CASSLDFWTGNTGELFF

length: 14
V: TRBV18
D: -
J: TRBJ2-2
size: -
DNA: TGTGCCAGCTCACCAAGAGGGGCGACCGGGGAGCTGTTTTTT
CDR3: CASSPRGATGELFF

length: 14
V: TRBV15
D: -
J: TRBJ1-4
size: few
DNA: TGTGCCACCAGCAGAGGCAGGGAGACCCAAAAACTGTTTTTT
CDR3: CATSRGRETQKLFF

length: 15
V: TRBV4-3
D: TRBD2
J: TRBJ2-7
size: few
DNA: TGCGCCAGCAGCCAAGAGGCAGCGGGGTCCTACGAGCAGTACTTC
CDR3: CASSQEAAGSYEQYF

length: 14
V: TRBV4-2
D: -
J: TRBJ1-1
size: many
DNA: TGTGCCAGCAGCCAAGAATACAGGAACACTGAAGCTTTCTTT
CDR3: CASSQEYRNTEAFF

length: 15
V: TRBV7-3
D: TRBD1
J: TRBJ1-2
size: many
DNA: TGTGCCAGCAGCCCCCAGGGGGGCATCCACTATGGCTACACCTTC
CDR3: CASSPQGGIHYGYTF

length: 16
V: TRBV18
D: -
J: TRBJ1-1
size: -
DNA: TGTGCCAGCTCACCTGCTTTGATCGGGTTGGGAACTGAAGCTTTCTTT
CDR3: CASSPALIGLGTEAFF

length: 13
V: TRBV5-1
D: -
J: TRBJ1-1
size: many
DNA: TGCGCCAGCAGCGACCTACAGGGAACTGCAGCTTTCTTT
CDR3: CASSDLQGTAAFF

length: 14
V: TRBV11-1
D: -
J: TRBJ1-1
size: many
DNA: TGTGCCAGCAGCCGGGAAGTCAGGGACACTGAAGCTTTCTTT
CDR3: CASSREVRDTEAFF

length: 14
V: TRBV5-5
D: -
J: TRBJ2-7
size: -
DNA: TGTGCCATGGGCCCCGCCCTCATGGGCAGCGAGCAGTACTTC
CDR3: CAMGPALMGSEQYF

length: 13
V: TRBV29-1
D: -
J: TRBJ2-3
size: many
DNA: TGCAGCGTTGCCAGGGCGAGCACAGATACGCAGTATTTT
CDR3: CSVARASTDTQYF

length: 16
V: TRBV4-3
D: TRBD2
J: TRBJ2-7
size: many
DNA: TGCGCCAGCAGCCAAGTCCCTAGCGGGGTCACCTACGAGCAGTACTTC
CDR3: CASSQVPSGVTYEQYF

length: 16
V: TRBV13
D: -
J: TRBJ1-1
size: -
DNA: TGTGCCAGCAGCTTAGGTTCGCGCCGACACGCGTCTGAAGCTTTCTTT
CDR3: CASSLGSRRHASEAFF

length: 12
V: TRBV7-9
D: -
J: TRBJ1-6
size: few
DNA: TGTGCCAGCAGCCCGTCGGGGTCACCCCTCCACTTT
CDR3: CASSPSGSPLHF

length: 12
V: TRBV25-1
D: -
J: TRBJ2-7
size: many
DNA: TGTGCCAGCAGTGAATATCCCTACGAGCAGTACTTC
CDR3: CASSEYPYEQYF

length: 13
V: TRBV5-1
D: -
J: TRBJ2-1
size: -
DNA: TGCGCCAGCAGCTTGGTAGTGGACAATGAGCAGTTCTTC
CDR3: CASSLVVDNEQFF

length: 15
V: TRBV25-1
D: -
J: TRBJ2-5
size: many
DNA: TGTGCCAGCAGTGAATCCCGGGCGGGGGCCGAGACCCAGTACTTC
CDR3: CASSESRAGAETQYF

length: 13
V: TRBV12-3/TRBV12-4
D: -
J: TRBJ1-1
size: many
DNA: TGTGCCAGCAGACCCCCGGGCTGGCCTGAAGCTTTCTTT
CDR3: CASRPPGWPEAFF

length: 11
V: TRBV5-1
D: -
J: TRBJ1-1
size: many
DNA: TGCGCCAGCAGCTTGGAGGGGGAAGCTTTCTTT
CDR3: CASSLEGEAFF

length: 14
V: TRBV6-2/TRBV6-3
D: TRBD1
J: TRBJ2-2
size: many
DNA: TGTGCCAGCAGCGGGACAGGGGGCACCGGGGAGCTGTTTTTT
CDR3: CASSGTGGTGELFF

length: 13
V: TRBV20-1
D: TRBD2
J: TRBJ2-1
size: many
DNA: TGCAGGCCGACGGGACTAAAATACAATGAGCAGTTCTTC
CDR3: CRPTGLKYNEQFF

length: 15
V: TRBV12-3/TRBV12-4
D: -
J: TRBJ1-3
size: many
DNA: TGTGCCAGCAGCAGGACCGGCGGCTTTGGAAACACCATATATTTT
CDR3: CASSRTGGFGNTIYF

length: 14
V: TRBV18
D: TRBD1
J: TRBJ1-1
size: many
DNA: TGTGCCAGCTCACCGGGACAGCTATACACTGAAGCTTTCTTT
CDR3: CASSPGQLYTEAFF

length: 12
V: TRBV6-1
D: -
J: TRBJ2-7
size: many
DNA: TGTGCCAGCAGCGAGGGAATGCACGAGCAGTACTTC
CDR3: CASSEGMHEQYF

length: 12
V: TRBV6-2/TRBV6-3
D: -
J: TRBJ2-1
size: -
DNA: TGTGCCAGCAGGCCCAGGGCTGGTGAGCAGTTCTTC
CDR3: CASRPRAGEQFF

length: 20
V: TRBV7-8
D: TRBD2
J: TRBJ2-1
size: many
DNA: TGTGCCAGCAGCTTAGTAAGGACTAGCGGGAGGCGGCGGTCCTACAATGAGCAGTTCTTC
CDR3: CASSLVRTSGRRRSYNEQFF

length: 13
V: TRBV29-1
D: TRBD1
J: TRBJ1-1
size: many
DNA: TGCAGCGTTGAAGCGACAGGGATTGAAATGGCTTTCTTT
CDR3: CSVEATGIEMAFF

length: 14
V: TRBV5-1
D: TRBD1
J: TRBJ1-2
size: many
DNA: TGCGCCAGCAGCTCAGGGGGCTGGAACTATGGCTACACCTTC
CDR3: CASSSGGWNYGYTF

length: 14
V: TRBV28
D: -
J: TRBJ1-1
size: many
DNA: TGTGCCAGCAGTTCCCCGACAGGACAACTTGAAGCTTTCTTT
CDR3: CASSSPTGQLEAFF

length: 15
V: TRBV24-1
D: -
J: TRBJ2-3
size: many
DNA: TGTGCCACCAGTGACTCCGGGACCGCCACAGATACGCAGTATTTT
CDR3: CATSDSGTATDTQYF